This TCR beta chain derives from a study of identifying expanded T cells in peripheral blood. Using immunoSEQ multiplex PCR, the repertoire was profiled, and TCRdb retains in-frame clones only, with some absent. The top ten hold about 17% of the sample, which has about 76,000 clones, around four fifths seen once. The germline V gene has CDR1 MNHEY and CDR2 SVGAGI. Trimming stripped 2 bases from V and 2 bases from J, with 6 bases between. The CDR3 runs to 13 residues. Material for sequencing was blood. The V call is TRBV6-5, the J call TRBJ1-2, with D possibly being TRBD1 (5 bases). This sequence originates from a person between 18 and 69 years old in good health. The CDR3 loop is CASSYGGNYGYTF. The CDR3 nucleotides read TGTGCCAGCAGTTACGGGGGGAACTATGGCTACACCTTC.